This T cell receptor (beta chain) stems from a study of blood T cell repertoires in COVID-19. Study details: Italy, Spain and the United States were the sources of the convalescent and acute COVID-19 samples.

CDR3 length: 17 amino acids. The germline V gene encodes CDR1 KGHDR and CDR2 SFDVKD. The trim removed 3 bases at V and 4 bases at J, leaving 6 bases unmatched. The data were produced by immunoSEQ multiplex PCR, yet TCRdb's version contains in-frame clones alone and is incomplete. The data contain a few hundred thousand clones, about 90% of them singletons. The sample taken for sequencing was peripheral blood. This sequence originates from a woman aged 25 to 39 with COVID-19, enrolled during active disease. The rearrangement links TRBV24-1 to TRBJ1-5, with 12 bases that match TRBD1. The CDR3 bases are TGTGCCACCAGTGATCCAGGGACAGGGGGCTTTAATCAGCCCCAGCATTTT. Its translation: CATSDPGTGGFNQPQHF.